A single T cell receptor (beta chain) is shown here with its context. This sample was included in a study of OX40 agonist ivuxolimab in advanced cancers. Across the study: Clinicians treated patients with ivuxolimab, an agonistic anti-OX40 (CD134) antibody.

The data were produced by immunoSEQ multiplex PCR, yet TCRdb's version contains in-frame clones alone and is incomplete. The data show tens of thousands of clones, approximately 94% seen once. The study sampled blood at baseline, cycle 4 day 1, and cycle 7 day 1. The CDR3 runs 18 residues. Germline-derived CDR1 and CDR2 are LGHNA and YSLEER. The ends were cut back, 0 bases at V and 0 bases at J, with 15 bases in the middle. This receptor was obtained from an adult with an advanced solid tumor such as melanoma, head and neck, liver or kidney cancer. The chain has TRBV4-3 and TRBJ2-4; no definite D call. This specimen was CD4+ or CD8+ T cells sorted from blood, taken in a trial of the OX40 agonist ivuxolimab. CDR3 bases: TGCGCCAGCAGCCAAGATTATTATGGGAACCTAGCCAAAAACATTCAGTACTTC. Translating it yields CASSQDYYGNLAKNIQYF.